This TCR beta chain was recovered during a study of T cells after yellow fever vaccination. Each CDR3 protein gets one entry after TCRdb re-called the 5' RACE reads with MiXCR. The sample includes roughly 400,000 distinct CDR3 sequences, approximately 19% seen only once; the top ten take 15% to 20%. This clonotype has a handful of counts. The CDR3 contains 15 residues. Trimming left V 7 bases short and J 0 bases short, with 13 bases between. The V gene's germline CDR1 is SNHLY and CDR2 FYNNEI. The receptor was isolated from a man between 18 and 35 years old who received the YFV17D yellow fever vaccine. The chain combines TRBV2 with TRBJ1-5, with a weak D call TRBD1 (5 bases). Sequences were derived from PBMCs, sampled before the yellow fever booster vaccination. The CDR3 nucleotides read TGTGCCAGCAAATTGGGGGGAGATAGCAATCAGCCCCAGCATTTT. Translated: CASKLGGDSNQPQHF.